A single sample gave rise to the 24 T cell receptor beta chains below, sequenced in a study of blood T cell repertoires in COVID-19. The data were produced by immunoSEQ multiplex PCR, yet TCRdb's version contains in-frame clones alone and is incomplete. The sample holds roughly 190,000 clones, 85% to 90% seen once. The specimen was peripheral blood. These receptors came from a woman between 55 and 75 years old with acute or convalescent COVID-19.

V is TRBV3-1 (or the pseudogene TRBV3-2) and J is TRBJ2-1; TRBD2 aligns across 14 bases. Trimming took 4 bases from V and 12 from J; bases not matched to a gene: 8. The CDR3 is 15 residues long. CDR1 is LGHDT, CDR2 YNNKEL, per germline (reference sequence). This CDR3 is CASSPGTSGSRLQFF. Written as DNA, the CDR3 is TGTGCCAGCAGCCCAGGGACTAGCGGGAGCCGACTGCAGTTCTTC.

This clone showed up just once. This rearrangement joins TRBV12-3 or TRBV12-4 to TRBJ1-3; maybe TRBD1 (5 bases). Trimming stripped 5 bases from V and 15 bases from J, with 14 bases between. The CDR3 spans 11 residues. CDR3 region: CASSKDKQRYF. CDR3 nucleotides: TGTGCCAGCAGTAAGGACAAGCAACGATATTTT.

The gene calls are TRBV5-1 and TRBJ2-5; D is possibly TRBD1 (5 bases). Per the germline V gene, CDR1 is SGHRS and CDR2 is YFSETQ. The CDR3 has 14 amino acids. Trimming removed 2 bases from V and 3 bases from J, with 11 bases in between. The CDR3 region has the DNA TGCGCCAGCAGCTTCATCCGCAGGGAAGAGACCCAGTACTTC. Translated: CASSFIRREETQYF. Filled out from reference TRBV5-1 and TRBJ2-5, the complete variable domain reads KAGVTQTPRYLIKTRGQQVTLSCSPISGHRSVSWYQQTPGQGLQFLFEYFSETQRNKGNFPGRFSGRQFSNSRSEMNVSTLELGDSALYLCASSFIRREETQYFGPGTRLLVL.

The chain couples TRBV6-5 to TRBJ1-5, with D uncertain. Per germline, CDR1 MNHEY and CDR2 SVGAGI. The CDR3 totals 15 residues. V gave up 6 bases and J gave up 6 bases, with 18 bases separating them. CDR3 nucleotides: TGTGCCAGCAGCCCCCGGGAGCTCCTTGGTCAGCCCCAGCATTTT. It codes for CASSPRELLGQPQHF.

The chain combines TRBV29-1 with TRBJ2-5, with D perhaps TRBD1 (7 bases). Trimming removed 7 bases at V and 4 bases at J, with 16 bases between. This CDR3 comprises 13 residues. CDR1 is SQVTM and CDR2 is ANQGSEA in the germline V gene. CDR3 sequence reads: CSGSPGGRETQYF. The CDR3 DNA reads TGCAGCGGCAGCCCAGGGGGGCGAGAGACCCAGTACTTC.

This chain links TRBV27 with TRBJ1-1; 9 nucleotides align to TRBD1. CDR1 is MNHEY and CDR2 is SMNVEV in the germline V gene (reference sequence). The J segment lost 3 bases and the V segment lost 8 bases, leaving 13 bases of the junction unmatched. The CDR3 contains 16 residues. CDR3 sequence: CASLLRAGQGYTEAFF. The CDR3 coding sequence is TGTGCCAGCCTCTTACGGGCGGGACAGGGCTACACTGAAGCTTTCTTT.

V gene TRBV3-1 (or the pseudogene TRBV3-2) combines with J gene TRBJ1-1; 11 nucleotides agree with TRBD1. In germline, CDR1 is LGHDT, CDR2 YNNKEL (reference sequence). Trimming removed 1 base from V and 5 bases from J; junction bases left unmatched: 6. The CDR3 is 16 residues long. CDR3 protein: CASSQGTGGRGTEAFF. The CDR3, as DNA: TGTGCCAGCAGCCAAGGGACAGGGGGCAGAGGGACTGAAGCTTTCTTT.

This chain uses TRBV27 with TRBJ1-1, with D unresolved. This CDR3 is 15 amino acids long. Looked up from germline, CDR1 is MNHEY and CDR2 is SMNVEV (reference sequence). V gave up 4 bases and J gave up 4 bases, with 16 bases separating them. The CDR3 DNA follows: TGTGCCAGCAGTTCCCCCTCCCCCCACGGCACTGAAGCTTTCTTT. Translated: CASSSPSPHGTEAFF.

The CDR3 DNA sequence: TGTGCCACCAGTGATCCGGGACAGGGAGTGGAGACCCAGTACTTC. This gives the protein CATSDPGQGVETQYF. The chain links TRBV24-1 to TRBJ2-5; the match to TRBD1 covers 9 bases. CDR1 is KGHDR, CDR2 SFDVKD, per germline. V was clipped by 3 bases and J by 5 bases; unmatched bases: 6. CDR3 length: 15 residues.

This rearrangement joins TRBV11-2 to TRBJ2-3; D is unclear. Germline loops: CDR1 SGHAT, CDR2 FQNNGV. The CDR3 runs 13 residues. Trimming stripped 1 base from V and 2 bases from J, with 4 bases between. In DNA, the CDR3 is TGTGCCAGCAGCTTAGTCCACACAGATACGCAGTATTTT. Residues: CASSLVHTDTQYF.

The CDR3 DNA is TGTGCTAGTGGCCTGGGCGCGGGAGAGACCCAGTACTTC. Its protein product is CASGLGAGETQYF. The chain combines TRBV12-5 with TRBJ2-5; a weak D match, TRBD2 (5 bases). Trimming shortened V by 6 bases and J by 4 bases, and 12 bases separated the two germline ends. The CDR3 extends over 13 amino acids. CDR1 is LGHNT and CDR2 is FRNRAP in the germline V gene.

The chain uses TRBV9 and TRBJ2-1, with 9 nucleotides matching TRBD1. Germline V gene data show CDR1 as SGDLS and CDR2 as YYNGEE. Trimming cost V 3 bases and J 6 bases; bases outside gene matches: 7. The CDR3 has 15 amino acids. Written as DNA, the CDR3 is TGTGCCAGCAGCGCCGCCGGGACAGGGTTCAATGAGCAGTTCTTC. Amino acid sequence: CASSAAGTGFNEQFF. Full variable domain (outside the CDR3, taken from reference TRBV9 and TRBJ2-1): DSGVTQTPKHLITATGQRVTLRCSPRSGDLSVYWYQQSLDQGLQFLIQYYNGEERAKGNILERFSAQQFPDLHSELNLSSLELGDSALYFCASSAAGTGFNEQFFGPGTRLTVL.

The V gene is TRBV5-1, the J gene TRBJ1-4; no firm D call. The CDR3 spans 13 residues. From germline, CDR1 is SGHRS and CDR2 YFSETQ. V lost 4 bases and J 3 bases, leaving 7 bases between the germline ends. CDR3 residues: CASSPSANEKLFF. CDR3 bases: TGCGCCAGCAGCCCCTCAGCTAATGAAAAACTGTTTTTT.

This clone appeared a single time. The chain links TRBV2 to TRBJ2-7, with 11 bases fitting TRBD2. The V segment lost 1 base and the J segment 5 bases; nucleotides outside the gene matches: 7. From germline, CDR1 is SNHLY and CDR2 FYNNEI. The CDR3 has 16 residues. The CDR3 DNA is TGTGCCAGCAGTGAAGTAGCGGGAGGGCCTCTCCACGAGCAGTACTTC. This sequence encodes CASSEVAGGPLHEQYF.

This sequence joins TRBV9 and TRBJ2-2; 8 nucleotides align to TRBD1. The CDR3 spans 15 residues. Germline CDR1 is SGDLS and CDR2 is YYNGEE. Unmatched junction bases numbered 6, after V lost 7 bases and J lost 1 base. In DNA, the CDR3 is TGTGCCAGCGTACAGGGGGTAGGGAACACCGGGGAGCTGTTTTTT. Residues: CASVQGVGNTGELFF.

The chain uses TRBV6-5 and TRBJ1-1, with a tentative D call TRBD1 (6 bases). The V end was cut by 7 bases, the J end by 4 bases, with 10 bases between. Per germline, CDR1 MNHEY and CDR2 SVGAGI. There are 12 residues in the CDR3. The CDR3 loop is CASKQGTTEAFF. The CDR3 DNA sequence: TGTGCCAGCAAACAGGGAACCACTGAAGCTTTCTTT.

The chain couples TRBV28 to TRBJ2-2; D unresolved. CDR3 length: 12 amino acids. V was shortened by 6 bases and J by 5 bases, with 7 bases between the two germline ends. The germline CDR1 and CDR2 sequences are MDHEN and SYDVKM. The CDR3 region has the DNA TGTGCCAGCAGCCCGGTGACCGGGGAGCTGTTTTTT. Translated, it gives CASSPVTGELFF.

This rearrangement joins TRBV28 to TRBJ2-7; perhaps TRBD2 as D (5 bases). V gave up 7 bases and J gave up 2 bases, with 12 bases separating them. The CDR3 extends over 13 amino acids. Germline lookup yields CDR1 MDHEN and CDR2 SYDVKM. The CDR3 region is CASMSGLTYEQYF. CDR3 nucleotides: TGTGCCAGCATGTCGGGGTTAACCTACGAGCAGTACTTC.

The J gene is TRBJ1-2, the V gene TRBV2; 12 bases agree with TRBD1. CDR3 length equals 16 residues. Germline V gene sequence: CDR1 SNHLY, CDR2 FYNNEI. Unmatched junction bases numbered 15, after V lost 8 bases and J lost 8 bases. This CDR3 is CASLGTGGFNRGGYTF. Written as DNA, the CDR3 is TGTGCCAGCCTGGGGACAGGGGGCTTTAATCGAGGAGGCTACACCTTC.

The chain carries TRBV19 and TRBJ2-6, with no clear D. This CDR3 is 14 amino acids long. The ends were cut back, 5 bases at V and 2 bases at J, with 7 bases in the middle. Germline V CDR1 and CDR2: LNHDA, SQIVND (reference sequence). The DNA of the CDR3 is TGTGCCAGTAGTTCACCAGCTGGGGCCAACGTCCTGACTTTC. Its protein product is CASSSPAGANVLTF.

DNA for the CDR3: TGTGCCAGCAGCTTAGGGGTAGCAACTAACTATGGCTACACCTTC. This translates into CASSLGVATNYGYTF. This chain connects TRBV13 to TRBJ1-2; D gene ambiguous. The germline CDR1 and CDR2 sequences are PRHDT and FYEKMQ (reference sequence). CDR3 size: 15 residues. V gave up 0 bases and J gave up 0 bases, with 8 bases separating them.

The chain recombines TRBV7-6 with TRBJ1-2; TRBD1 aligns across 8 bases. Germline lookup yields CDR1 SGHVS and CDR2 FNYEAQ. CDR3 length: 13 residues. The trim removed 4 bases at V and 7 bases at J, leaving 5 bases unmatched. Here the CDR3 reads CASSYQGAVGYTF. CDR3 bases: TGTGCCAGCAGCTACCAGGGGGCGGTTGGCTACACCTTC.

V and J are TRBV28 and TRBJ1-3; D gene ambiguous. The V gene's germline CDR1 is MDHEN and CDR2 SYDVKM. CDR3 length: 16 residues. V dropped 2 bases and J dropped 4 bases, with 15 bases sitting between them. The CDR3 sequence is CASSLRTGIGGNTIYF. The CDR3 region has the DNA TGTGCCAGCAGTTTAAGGACTGGAATCGGAGGAAACACCATATATTTT.

The rearrangement links TRBV6-6 to TRBJ1-2; D unclear. CDR1 is MNHNY, CDR2 SVGAGI, per germline (reference sequence). CDR3 length: 12 amino acids. V lost 8 bases to trimming and J lost 0 bases, with 7 bases between them. The CDR3: CASRSPNYGYTF. As DNA, the CDR3 is TGTGCCAGCCGGTCCCCTAACTATGGCTACACCTTC.